The 25 T cell receptor beta chains below all came from one sample that was sequenced in a study of CD8 T cells in Susac syndrome. With random hexamers, reverse transcription was performed on roughly 0.5 to 1 ug of RNA. MiXCR, applied by TCRdb to the immunoSEQ multiplex PCR reads, yields one record per CDR3 protein. The table has approximately 180,000 distinct CDR3 sequences, approximately 95% seen once; the top ten hold 0.093%. Sequencing was performed on CD4+ T cells from PBMCs. The receptors stem from a human donor with multiple sclerosis.

The rearrangement joins TRBV30 to TRBJ1-2, with a tentative D call TRBD1 (5 bases). Deletions cut 2 bases from V and 6 bases from J, with 10 bases between. CDR1 and CDR2 (germline): GTSNPN, SVGIG (reference sequence). The CDR3 contains 12 residues. CDR3 nucleotides: TGTGCCTGGAGTTCTTCACAGGATGGCTACACCTTC. Its translation: CAWSSSQDGYTF.

This clonotype was counted a few times. A read error may produce the germline difference seen at one junction end. The chain employs TRBV6-2 or TRBV6-3 and TRBJ2-1; D might be TRBD1 (6 bases). Germline CDR1 MNHEY, CDR2 SVGEGT. CDR3 size: 12 residues. CDR3 residues: CASSLRDNEQFF. The CDR3 coding sequence is TGTGCCAGCAGTCTCCGGGACAACGAGCAGTTCTTC.

The chain uses TRBV2 and TRBJ1-5; tentative D call: TRBD1 (5 bases). The CDR3 loop spans 15 amino acids. The germline gives CDR1 SNHLY, CDR2 FYNNEI. V was cut by 7 bases and J by 2 bases, with 15 bases left in between. The CDR3 here is CASTPRGAGNQPQHF. CDR3 nucleotides: TGTGCCAGCACCCCCCGAGGGGCTGGCAATCAGCCCCAGCATTTT.

This CDR3 is CSAAGARQETQYF. The DNA of the CDR3 is TGCAGTGCTGCGGGGGCAAGGCAAGAGACCCAGTACTTC. The rearrangement joins TRBV20-1 to TRBJ2-5; D is possibly TRBD2 (7 bases). CDR3 size: 13 residues. Trimming pared 5 bases from V and 2 bases from J, leaving 12 bases between. In germline, CDR1 is DFQATT, CDR2 SNEGSKA (reference sequence).

This clonotype has just one count. The chain joins TRBV6-6 to TRBJ2-7; 8 nucleotides match TRBD2. The V gene end was trimmed by 5 bases and the J gene end by 5 bases; junction bases not matched to a gene: 11. Germline V gives CDR1 MNHNY, CDR2 SVGAGI (reference sequence). This CDR3 spans 15 amino acids. The CDR3 DNA sequence: TGTGCCAGCAGTAGAGCCGGGACTAGTCGTAACGAGCAGTACTTC. As protein: CASSRAGTSRNEQYF.

The CDR3 DNA is TGTGCCAGCTCACCACGGACTAGCGGGGGCACCGGGTCCAAAAACATTCAGTACTTC. Translating gives CASSPRTSGGTGSKNIQYF. The V call is TRBV18, the J call TRBJ2-4, with 13 nucleotides matching TRBD2. Germline V gene sequence: CDR1 KGHSH, CDR2 LQKENI. The V gene end was trimmed by 1 base and the J gene end by 2 bases; junction bases not matched to a gene: 8. The CDR3 loop spans 19 amino acids.

The count of this clonotype is one. The chain recombines TRBV7-9 with TRBJ2-2; TRBD1 is a possible D gene (5 bases). CDR3 size: 14 residues. Germline V gives CDR1 SEHNR, CDR2 FQNEAQ (reference sequence). V gave up 3 bases and J gave up 6 bases, with 11 bases separating them. CDR3 region: CASSLTVNSGELFF. CDR3 DNA: TGTGCCAGCAGCTTGACAGTGAATTCCGGGGAGCTGTTTTTT.

V is TRBV30 and J is TRBJ1-2, with no clear D. V lost 0 bases, J lost 13 bases, and 15 bases lay in between. The CDR3 sequence is 12 residues long. CDR1 and CDR2 (germline): GTSNPN, SVGIG (reference sequence). The CDR3 nucleotides are TGTGCCTGGAGTGTACAATCGGGCCCCGCCACCTTC. Protein sequence: CAWSVQSGPATF.

The chain carries TRBV9 and TRBJ2-3; possibly TRBD1 for D (6 bases). This CDR3 spans 15 amino acids. CDR1 is SGDLS, CDR2 YYNGEE, per germline. V shed 4 bases and J shed 5 bases, with 17 bases lying between them. The CDR3 DNA reads as TGTGCCAGCAGCACCGGGTCCGTACAGGGAGATACGCAGTATTTT. Translating it yields CASSTGSVQGDTQYF.

The chain links TRBV19 to TRBJ1-4; TRBD1 matches 7 bases. Trimming took 6 bases from V and 3 from J; bases not matched to a gene: 7. The CDR3 has 15 residues. Per the germline V gene, CDR1 is LNHDA and CDR2 is SQIVND (reference sequence). For the CDR3, the DNA is TGTGCCAGTAGAGCCGACAGGGATCCTAATGAAAAACTGTTTTTT. This translates into CASRADRDPNEKLFF. Filled out from reference TRBV19 and TRBJ1-4, the complete variable domain reads DGGITQSPKYLFRKEGQNVTLSCEQNLNHDAMYWYRQDPGQGLRLIYYSQIVNDFQKGDIAEGYSVSREKKESFPLTVTSAQKNPTAFYLCASRADRDPNEKLFFGSGTQLSVL.

This chain joins TRBV4-2 and TRBJ2-7; D unresolved. The germline CDR1 and CDR2 sequences are LGHNA and YNFKEQ. Trimming took off 2 bases at V and 5 bases at J, with 13 bases between the two ends. The CDR3 covers 14 residues. Written as DNA, the CDR3 is TGTGCCAGCAGCCAACGCGCACCGGCGGACGAGCAGTACTTC. Translating it yields CASSQRAPADEQYF.

V and J are TRBV19 and TRBJ2-5; TRBD2 is a possible D gene (5 bases). The CDR3 is made up of 17 amino acids. Trimming took 3 bases from V and 1 from J, leaving 18 bases between them. The germline V gene encodes CDR1 LNHDA and CDR2 SQIVND (reference sequence). The CDR3 bases are TGTGCCAGTAGTATCGGACCGTTACGGGAATTCCAAGAGACCCAGTACTTC. Its protein is CASSIGPLREFQETQYF.

This chain joins TRBV7-2 and TRBJ1-6; the D gene is possibly TRBD1 (5 bases). From germline, CDR1 is SGHTA and CDR2 FQGNSA. V was trimmed by 5 bases and J by 7 bases, leaving 12 bases between them. The CDR3 runs to 14 residues. CDR3 amino acids: CASSPQVGNSPLHF. The CDR3 bases are TGTGCCAGCAGCCCACAGGTCGGGAATTCACCCCTCCACTTT.

The chain combines TRBV18 with TRBJ2-5, with 8 nucleotides matching TRBD2. The CDR3 totals 16 residues. The germline V gene encodes CDR1 KGHSH and CDR2 LQKENI. Trimming cost V 4 bases and J 1 base; bases outside gene matches: 8. The CDR3 here is CASSLLAGTIQETQYF. The CDR3, as DNA: TGTGCCAGCTCACTATTAGCGGGGACAATCCAAGAGACCCAGTACTTC.

The CDR3: CASSFLGRGNEQFF. The CDR3 DNA reads TGTGCCAGCAGCTTTCTGGGCCGAGGGAATGAGCAGTTCTTC. The chain combines TRBV7-2 with TRBJ2-1, with TRBD2 as a possible D gene (5 bases). This CDR3 has 14 amino acids. The ends were cut back, 3 bases at V and 7 bases at J, with 13 bases in the middle. In germline, CDR1 is SGHTA, CDR2 FQGNSA. The variable domain in full, with the rest retrieved from reference TRBV7-2 and TRBJ2-1, is GAGVSQSPSNKVTEKGKDVELRCDPISGHTALYWYRQSLGQGLEFLIYFQGNSAPDKSGLPSDRFSAERTGGSVSTLTIQRTQQEDSAVYLCASSFLGRGNEQFFGPGTRLTVL.

The rearrangement uses TRBV27 and TRBJ1-5, with D tentatively TRBD1 (5 bases). This CDR3 is 14 amino acids long. Germline loops: CDR1 MNHEY, CDR2 SMNVEV (reference sequence). V was clipped by 2 bases and J by 4 bases, with 9 bases between them. The CDR3 protein is CASSLPGLNQPQHF. CDR3 bases: TGTGCCAGCAGTTTACCAGGGCTGAATCAGCCCCAGCATTTT.

CDR3 region: CASSVGQGQETQYF. In DNA form, the CDR3 reads TGTGCCAGCAGCGTGGGACAGGGGCAGGAGACCCAGTACTTC. The V and J genes are TRBV9 and TRBJ2-5; 10 positions match TRBD1. The CDR3 spans 14 residues. CDR1 and CDR2 from the germline V gene are SGDLS and YYNGEE. V gave up 2 bases and J gave up 5 bases; unmatched junction bases: 3.

This sequence joins TRBV15 and TRBJ2-7, with 10 positions matching TRBD2. V shed 5 bases and J 4 bases; nucleotides not matched to a gene: 8. CDR3 length: 15 residues. The germline gives CDR1 LNHNV, CDR2 YYDKDF (reference sequence). The CDR3 here is CATSQLAGIRYEQYF. The CDR3 coding sequence is TGTGCCACCAGCCAACTAGCGGGGATCAGGTACGAGCAGTACTTC.

The chain is built from TRBV20-1 and TRBJ1-2; D remains unclear. V shed 2 bases and J shed 7 bases, with 8 bases lying between them. Germline CDR1 DFQATT, CDR2 SNEGSKA (reference sequence). CDR3 length: 11 amino acids. The CDR3: CSARPGAGYTF. As DNA, the CDR3 is TGCAGTGCTAGACCCGGTGCTGGCTACACCTTC.

The rearrangement joins TRBV20-1 to TRBJ1-6; 7 bases map to TRBD1. CDR3 length equals 15 residues. The trim removed 2 bases at V and 3 bases at J, leaving 4 bases unmatched. Germline assignment: CDR1 DFQATT and CDR2 SNEGSKA (reference sequence). DNA of the CDR3: TGCAGTGCTAGAAGGGGACAGATCTATAATTCACCCCTCCACTTT. Its protein product is CSARRGQIYNSPLHF.

The V gene is TRBV29-1, the J gene TRBJ1-2; 9 nucleotides line up with TRBD1. CDR1 is SQVTM and CDR2 is ANQGSEA in the germline V gene. This CDR3 comprises 15 residues. The V segment lost 3 bases and the J segment 8 bases; nucleotides outside the gene matches: 13. The CDR3 DNA sequence: TGCAGCGTTGATATGTCCCGGGACAGGGCGAGGGGCTACACCTTC. Translated, it gives CSVDMSRDRARGYTF.

The chain joins TRBV12-3 or TRBV12-4 to TRBJ2-5, with 8 bases identical to TRBD2. With V trimmed by 0 bases and J by 5 bases, 5 bases remained unmatched. The CDR3 extends over 15 amino acids. The CDR3 sequence is CASSLALGGGETQYF. CDR3 coding DNA: TGTGCCAGCAGTTTAGCGCTTGGCGGGGGGGAGACCCAGTACTTC.

The genes are TRBV7-9 and TRBJ1-1, with D perhaps matching TRBD1 (5 bases). The V end lost 3 bases, the J end lost 0 bases, and 8 bases lay between the germline ends. The CDR3 extends over 14 amino acids. Germline-derived CDR1 and CDR2 are SEHNR and FQNEAQ (reference sequence). The CDR3 coding sequence is TGTGCCAGCAGCTTGGGGCGTATGAACACTGAAGCTTTCTTT. It codes for CASSLGRMNTEAFF.

The chain uses TRBV23-1 and TRBJ1-1, with D tentatively TRBD1 (5 bases). TRBV23-1 is an ORF, and what it does is uncertain. This CDR3 contains 16 residues. V lost 1 base, J lost 4 bases, and 16 bases lay in between. For the CDR3, the DNA is TGCGCCAGCAGTCAATTCAAGCCAGGGAAGTTCACTGAAGCTTTCTTT. This translates into CASSQFKPGKFTEAFF.

This clonotype was detected only once. The chain is built from TRBV28 and TRBJ2-1; 15 positions match TRBD2. This CDR3 is built from 16 residues. The germline V gene has CDR1 MDHEN and CDR2 SYDVKM. After removal of 5 bases from V and 5 bases from J, the junction contained 4 bases not matched to a gene. CDR3 nucleotide sequence: TGTGCCAGCAGTCCGGGACTAGCGGGGGGCCACAATGAGCAGTTCTTC. Translating gives CASSPGLAGGHNEQFF.